This entry lists 5 T cell receptor beta chains sequenced from one sample in a study of blood T cell repertoires in COVID-19. Some clones are missing from TCRdb's copy, which holds only in-frame ones; the method was immunoSEQ multiplex PCR. The data hold 280,000 or so clones, with approximately 84% observed a single time. The material sequenced was peripheral blood. The receptors were gathered from a young woman who had recovered from COVID-19.

This clone occurred once. The V call is TRBV9, the J call TRBJ2-7; 8 bases are a match to TRBD1. This CDR3 contains 13 residues. The germline gives CDR1 SGDLS, CDR2 YYNGEE. V lost 4 bases and J lost 3; bases outside the gene matches: 3. CDR3 DNA sequence: TGTGCCAGCAGCTCGGGGACAGGCTACGAGCAGTACTTC. The encoded protein is CASSSGTGYEQYF.

J is TRBJ2-1 and V is TRBV19; possibly TRBD2 for D (5 bases). Trimming left V 2 bases short and J 4 bases short, with 9 bases between. Germline V gene data show CDR1 as LNHDA and CDR2 as SQIVND (reference sequence). The CDR3 is 14 amino acids. Here the CDR3 reads CASSIREGYNEQFF. DNA for the CDR3: TGTGCCAGTAGTATACGAGAGGGTTACAATGAGCAGTTCTTC.

The V and J genes are TRBV6-1 and TRBJ2-7; maybe TRBD2 (7 bases). Germline CDR1 is MNHNS and CDR2 is SASEGT. Trimming removed 3 bases at V and 5 bases at J, with 14 bases between. This CDR3 contains 14 residues. The CDR3 sequence is CASSDVGGGDEQYF. CDR3 DNA: TGTGCCAGCAGTGACGTTGGAGGGGGGGACGAGCAGTACTTC.

The chain links TRBV7-3 to TRBJ2-1, with D unclear. Germline CDR1 and CDR2: SGHTA and FQGTGA. Trimming stripped 5 bases from V and 0 bases from J, with 11 bases between. The CDR3 totals 15 residues. CDR3 loop: CASSPGPSSYNEQFF. The DNA for the CDR3 is TGTGCCAGCAGCCCCGGTCCTAGCTCCTACAATGAGCAGTTCTTC.

The V gene is TRBV2, the J gene TRBJ2-2; 13 nucleotides agree with TRBD2. The CDR3 consists of 16 residues. Germline loops: CDR1 SNHLY, CDR2 FYNNEI. V lost 5 bases, J lost 3 bases, and 3 bases stayed unmatched. This chain's CDR3 is CASSTGLAGDTGELFF. The CDR3 DNA follows: TGTGCCAGCAGTACCGGACTAGCGGGGGACACCGGGGAGCTGTTTTTT.